This T cell receptor beta chain was obtained from a study of blood T cell repertoires in COVID-19. Study overall: Samples taken during acute and convalescent COVID-19 were collected in the United States, Italy and Spain. T cells, B-cell-depleted T cells, or PBMCs supplied cDNA or gDNA.

Germline assignment: CDR1 LGHDT and CDR2 YNNKEL (reference sequence). V was pared by 4 bases and J by 0 bases, with 15 bases between. The CDR3 extends over 16 amino acids. In the original workflow: Researchers report that nucleated cell counts were estimated from reference gene primer amplification. Sequencing used immunoSEQ multiplex PCR; TCRdb keeps in-frame clones, though not all of them. The V and J calls and the clone size are those of that table, but D and trimming were determined from the DNA. The sample consists of around 300,000 clones, approximately 93% of them appearing once. Seattle cases were enrolled at active infection and followed longitudinally.

The sequenced material came from peripheral blood. J is TRBJ1-2 and V is TRBV3-1 (or the pseudogene TRBV3-2), with unresolved D. The clonotype was recovered from a woman aged 25 to 39 with COVID-19, enrolled during active disease. The CDR3 nucleotides read TGTGCCAGCAGCCCCGTTTCCGTCGGAGCTAACTATGGCTACACCTTC. It yields the protein CASSPVSVGANYGYTF.